This is a list of T cell receptor beta chains from one sample in a study of cytomegalovirus exposure and HLA in healthy donors. The table came from immunoSEQ multiplex PCR; TCRdb's copy has only in-frame clones and leaves some out. The data contain some 130,000 clones, about four fifths of them singletons. The sample comprised PBMCs. Source of these receptors: a male donor in good health and CMV-seropositive. Each CDR3 is given with its conserved first and last residue. Fields, in order: J gene, clone size, D gene, V gene, CDR3 DNA, CDR3 protein. A D gene is named only where the DNA matches it firmly. Expanded clones are given a class, and other clones once, few, many or no size at all.

J: TRBJ2-1; size: .; D: .; V: TRBV9; DNA: TGTGCCAGCAGCGTAGCTTCCGCAGGGGTTTATGAGCAGTTCTTC; CDR3: CASSVASAGVYEQFF
J: TRBJ1-5; size: .; D: .; V: TRBV19; DNA: TGTGCCAGTAGTATAGACAGGCACCAGCCCCAGCATTTT; CDR3: CASSIDRHQPQHF
J: TRBJ2-3; size: once; D: TRBD2; V: TRBV27; DNA: TGTGCCAGCAGTCAAGGGGCGGGAGGCACAGATACGCAGTATTTT; CDR3: CASSQGAGGTDTQYF
J: TRBJ1-2; size: few; D: .; V: TRBV7-9; DNA: TGTGCCAGCAGCTTACTGGCCCTTAACTATGGCTACACCTTC; CDR3: CASSLLALNYGYTF
J: TRBJ1-4; size: .; D: TRBD1; V: TRBV5-6; DNA: TGTGCCAGCAGCTTACAGGGGGTCGGGGAAAAACTGTTTTTT; CDR3: CASSLQGVGEKLFF
J: TRBJ1-2; size: .; D: .; V: TRBV19; DNA: TGTGCCAGTAGTATAGCGGACAGCCGATCCGGCTACACCTTC; CDR3: CASSIADSRSGYTF
J: TRBJ2-7; size: .; D: .; V: TRBV12-1; DNA: TGTGCCAGCAGCTTCGGACTAGCCGGCGGTCGGGAGCAGTACTTC; CDR3: CASSFGLAGGREQYF
J: TRBJ2-5; size: once; D: TRBD2; V: TRBV19; DNA: TGTGCCAGTAGCGGGACTAGCGGGAGCGGGACCCAGTACTTC; CDR3: CASSGTSGSGTQYF
J: TRBJ2-3; size: few; D: TRBD1; V: TRBV4-3; DNA: TGCGCCAGCAGCCATGACCTAACCGGGACAGGAGGAATGGGGGACACGCAGTATTTT; CDR3: CASSHDLTGTGGMGDTQYF
J: TRBJ2-3; size: few; D: TRBD2; V: TRBV6-5; DNA: TGTGCCAGCAGTATGGGACTAGCGGGGGATACGCAGTATTTT; CDR3: CASSMGLAGDTQYF
J: TRBJ2-5; size: few; D: .; V: TRBV5-1; DNA: TGCGCCAGCAGCTCCCTTCCCCGGTGGGAGACCCAGTACTTC; CDR3: CASSSLPRWETQYF
J: TRBJ2-7; size: once; D: TRBD2; V: TRBV11-2; DNA: TGTGCCAGCAGCTTAGATAATCTAGCGGGGAATTACGAGCAGTACTTC; CDR3: CASSLDNLAGNYEQYF
J: TRBJ2-1; size: .; D: TRBD2; V: TRBV6-1; DNA: TGTGCCAGCAGTGTAGAGCGGGAGGTAGGGCAGTTCTTC; CDR3: CASSVEREVGQFF
J: TRBJ2-4; size: once; D: .; V: TRBV6-5; DNA: TGTGCCAGCAGTGACCCCCGTCGAGGGAACATTCAGTACTTC; CDR3: CASSDPRRGNIQYF
J: TRBJ2-3; size: .; D: TRBD2; V: TRBV4-3; DNA: TGCGCCAGCAGCTTTGACGATGGGGGAGGGACCACAGATACGCAGTATTTT; CDR3: CASSFDDGGGTTDTQYF
J: TRBJ1-2; size: .; D: .; V: TRBV5-4; DNA: TGTGCCAGCAGCTTGTCAGGGCTTTACTATGGCTACACCTTC; CDR3: CASSLSGLYYGYTF
J: TRBJ2-5; size: .; D: .; V: TRBV27; DNA: TGTGCCAGCAGTTTCTATCTTTCGGCTAGAGAGACCCAGTACTTC; CDR3: CASSFYLSARETQYF
J: TRBJ1-5; size: .; D: .; V: TRBV19; DNA: TGTGCCAGTAGCCGTGGACAGTTTTATAGCAATCAGCCCCAGCATTTT; CDR3: CASSRGQFYSNQPQHF
J: TRBJ2-1; size: .; D: TRBD2; V: TRBV11-2; DNA: TGTGCCAGCAGCTTAGTAGGCGGGAGGTTTGGGGAGCAGTTCTTC; CDR3: CASSLVGGRFGEQFF
J: TRBJ2-1; size: .; D: TRBD2; V: TRBV5-3; DNA: TGTGCCAGAAGCTTGGCCTCCCAGCGGGAGGGCGGAGGGGAGCAGTTCTTC; CDR3: CARSLASQREGGGEQFF
J: TRBJ2-2; size: .; D: TRBD2; V: TRBV30; DNA: TGTGCCTGGAGTAGACTAGCGGCCACCGGGGAGCTGTTTTTT; CDR3: CAWSRLAATGELFF
J: TRBJ2-2; size: .; D: TRBD1; V: TRBV16; DNA: TGTGCCAGCAGCCGAGAGACAGGGGTTTCCGGGGAGCTGTTTTTT; CDR3: CASSRETGVSGELFF
J: TRBJ2-7; size: few; D: .; V: TRBV7-2; DNA: TGTGCCAGCAGCTTAGGAGAGCCCTACGAGCAGTACTTC; CDR3: CASSLGEPYEQYF
J: TRBJ2-3; size: .; D: TRBD2; V: TRBV6-1; DNA: TGTGCCAGCCAGGGCCACGGGGGGGGCACAGATACGCAGTATTTT; CDR3: CASQGHGGGTDTQYF
J: TRBJ2-7; size: .; D: TRBD1; V: TRBV5-4; DNA: TGTGCCGGCAGCTTGGACCGGGACAGCCTCTACGAGCAGTACTTC; CDR3: CAGSLDRDSLYEQYF
J: TRBJ1-6; size: .; D: .; V: TRBV30; DNA: TGTGCCTGGAGTGTACGCAGGGGCGATTCACCCCTCCACTTT; CDR3: CAWSVRRGDSPLHF